This T cell receptor beta chain was recorded in a study of blood T cell repertoires in COVID-19. Study-level information: Specimens from acute and convalescent COVID-19 originated in the United States, Italy and Spain. In each case, the material was cDNA or gDNA derived from T cells, B-cell-depleted T cells, or PBMCs.

As originally analysed: Nucleated cell number was recorded as an estimate derived from reference gene primer amplification. The data were produced by immunoSEQ multiplex PCR, yet TCRdb's version contains in-frame clones alone and is incomplete. V and J calls and clone size are copied from that table; D and trimming were computed from the DNA. The sample consists of 250,000 to 350,000 clones, almost 90% of them appearing once. The ends were cut back, 4 bases at V and 3 bases at J, with 6 bases in the middle. This CDR3 is built from 13 residues. Germline V lookup: CDR1 ENHRY, CDR2 SYGVKD. One Seattle source followed patients from active infection through their disease course.

Specimen: peripheral blood. The gene calls are TRBV10-3 and TRBJ2-2; D gene uncertain. The sequence derives from a woman aged 30 to 39 with COVID-19, enrolled during active disease. The CDR3 is CAISALDTGELFF. The CDR3 DNA is TGTGCCATCAGTGCACTGGACACCGGGGAGCTGTTTTTT.